The 15 T cell receptor beta chains reported below all come from one sample, sequenced in a study of cytomegalovirus exposure and HLA in healthy donors. Both 60 Vbeta primers and 13 Jbeta primers went into the PCR. Assay used: immunoSEQ multiplex PCR; TCRdb lists only in-frame clones, some missing. Found here are 150,000 to 200,000 clones, roughly 77% of them singletons; the top ten hold approximately 2%. Sequencing was done on a sample of PBMCs. These receptors were obtained from a woman between 18 and 29 years old in good health and CMV-seronegative.

The genes are TRBV6-1 and TRBJ2-3, with D tentatively TRBD1 (5 bases). Trimming cost V 1 base and J 9 bases, with 11 bases left between them. The CDR3 runs 13 residues. The germline V gene encodes CDR1 MNHNS and CDR2 SASEGT. The DNA of the CDR3 is TGTGCCAGCAGTGAAGTTAGGGGAACCACGCAGTATTTT. Translated: CASSEVRGTTQYF.

The V gene is TRBV15, the J gene TRBJ1-4; TRBD1 matches 8 bases. The CDR3 consists of 15 residues. Trimming removed 1 base from V and 7 bases from J; junction bases left unmatched: 5. Germline loops: CDR1 LNHNV, CDR2 YYDKDF (reference sequence). The CDR3: CATSRGQGSAEKLFF. Here the CDR3 DNA reads TGTGCCACCAGCAGAGGACAGGGGTCGGCTGAAAAACTGTTTTTT. The variable domain in full, with the rest retrieved from reference TRBV15 and TRBJ1-4, is DAMVIQNPRYQVTQFGKPVTLSCSQTLNHNVMYWYQQKSSQAPKLLFHYYDKDFNNEADTPDNFQSRRPNTSFCFLDIRSPGLGDTAMYLCATSRGQGSAEKLFFGSGTQLSVL.

V is TRBV6-5 and J is TRBJ2-3; D remains unclear. The CDR3 totals 14 residues. The germline V gene has CDR1 MNHEY and CDR2 SVGAGI. The V gene lost 0 bases and the J gene lost 4 bases, with 8 bases spanning the gap. As DNA, the CDR3 is TGTGCCAGCAGTTACTCGCTAGGAGCAGATACGCAGTATTTT. Protein: CASSYSLGADTQYF.

This chain connects TRBV6-1 to TRBJ1-5; the D gene is possibly TRBD1 (6 bases). This CDR3 comprises 13 residues. The V gene lost 7 bases and the J gene lost 8 bases, with 15 bases spanning the gap. CDR1 and CDR2 (germline): MNHNS, SASEGT. CDR3 sequence reads: CASKGQGLEPQHF. Here the CDR3 DNA reads TGTGCCAGCAAAGGGCAGGGGTTAGAGCCCCAGCATTTT.

This rearrangement joins TRBV18 to TRBJ1-1, with D perhaps TRBD1 (5 bases). In germline, CDR1 is KGHSH, CDR2 LQKENI. There are 14 residues in the CDR3. V was trimmed by 3 bases and J by 0 bases, leaving 8 bases between them. CDR3 sequence (DNA): TGTGCCAGCTCACCCCAGGGTATGAACACTGAAGCTTTCTTT. Protein: CASSPQGMNTEAFF.

This clone was detected only once. The chain employs TRBV6-4 and TRBJ2-1; maybe TRBD1 (5 bases). The CDR3 is made up of 15 amino acids. With 4 bases removed from V and 0 bases from J, the gap between germline ends came to 10 bases. Germline CDR1 and CDR2: MRHNA and SNTAGT. CDR3 nucleotides: TGTGCCAGCAGTGCGACAGTGAGCTCCTACAATGAGCAGTTCTTC. This encodes CASSATVSSYNEQFF.

The rearrangement joins TRBV19 to TRBJ1-2; the D is unclear. This CDR3 contains 13 residues. Trimming took off 0 bases at V and 4 bases at J, with 6 bases between the two ends. CDR1 and CDR2 (germline): LNHDA, SQIVND (reference sequence). This chain's CDR3 is CASSIDHSYGYTF. The CDR3, as DNA: TGTGCCAGTAGTATAGATCACAGCTATGGCTACACCTTC.

This chain joins TRBV7-9 and TRBJ2-2; TRBD1 agrees at 9 bases. The CDR3 loop spans 15 amino acids. V lost 7 bases, J lost 5 bases, and 8 bases stayed unmatched. The germline CDR1 and CDR2 sequences are SEHNR and FQNEAQ (reference sequence). CDR3 nucleotides: TGTGCCAGCAAACGGACGGGACAGGGAACCGGGGAGCTGTTTTTT. Translation: CASKRTGQGTGELFF.

J is TRBJ1-1 and V is TRBV9, with D perhaps TRBD1 (6 bases). Germline values: CDR1 SGDLS, CDR2 YYNGEE. This CDR3 is 15 amino acids long. Trimming cost V 0 bases and J 2 bases, with 11 bases left between them. CDR3 loop: CASSVEGDTNTEAFF. DNA of the CDR3: TGTGCCAGCAGCGTAGAGGGGGACACCAACACTGAAGCTTTCTTT. The whole variable domain, filled in from reference TRBV9 and TRBJ1-1, reads DSGVTQTPKHLITATGQRVTLRCSPRSGDLSVYWYQQSLDQGLQFLIQYYNGEERAKGNILERFSAQQFPDLHSELNLSSLELGDSALYFCASSVEGDTNTEAFFGQGTRLTVV.

This clone appeared a single time. CDR3 DNA sequence: TGTGCCAGCAGCGGGGGGAGTGGGCGAACTGAAGCTTTCTTT. Protein sequence: CASSGGSGRTEAFF. The rearrangement links TRBV5-5 to TRBJ1-1, with D possibly TRBD1 on 5 matching bases. Germline values: CDR1 SGHKS, CDR2 YYEKEE (reference sequence). V lost 4 bases to trimming and J lost 5 bases, with 15 bases between them. The CDR3 has 14 amino acids.

The chain is built from TRBV28 and TRBJ2-1, with 7 bases aligning to TRBD2. CDR3 size: 13 residues. CDR1 and CDR2 (germline): MDHEN, SYDVKM. V lost 6 bases and J lost 8; bases outside the gene matches: 7. This CDR3 reads CASSFSGSDEQFF. The CDR3 DNA is TGTGCCAGCAGCTTTAGCGGGTCGGATGAGCAGTTCTTC.

In this sample, this clone turned up a few times. This rearrangement joins TRBV4-1 to TRBJ1-2; D not certain. CDR1 MGHRA and CDR2 YSYEKL come from the germline V gene. The CDR3 sequence is 16 residues long. V was cut by 1 base and J by 0 bases, with 12 bases left in between. This CDR3 reads CASSQGVAATNYGYTF. CDR3 nucleotides: TGCGCCAGCAGCCAAGGGGTGGCGGCCACTAACTATGGCTACACCTTC.

The V and J genes are TRBV5-4 and TRBJ2-3, with 9 bases identical to TRBD2. Germline CDR1 and CDR2: SGHNT and YYREEE (reference sequence). The trim removed 1 base at V and 2 bases at J, leaving 8 bases unmatched. The CDR3 is 17 residues long. The DNA of the CDR3 is TGTGCCAGCAGCTTGTATATCCTAGCGGGGATCACAGATACGCAGTATTTT. The encoded protein is CASSLYILAGITDTQYF.

The V gene is TRBV5-1, the J gene TRBJ2-7; 7 nucleotides align to TRBD2. The CDR3 spans 16 residues. CDR1 is SGHRS, CDR2 YFSETQ, per germline. V shed 5 bases, J shed 4 bases, and the junction held 15 bases outside the gene matches. The CDR3 reads CASRKDAGVIQYEQYF. As DNA, the CDR3 is TGCGCCAGCAGGAAAGATGCGGGAGTCATTCAGTACGAGCAGTACTTC.

The V and J genes are TRBV4-1 and TRBJ1-2, with a weak D call TRBD1 (5 bases). Trimming cost V 1 base and J 4 bases, with 10 bases left between them. Per germline, CDR1 MGHRA and CDR2 YSYEKL. This CDR3 is 14 amino acids long. Here the CDR3 DNA reads TGCGCCAGCAGCCAAGGTTGGGGGGGCTATGGCTACACCTTC. The encoded protein is CASSQGWGGYGYTF.